The 8 T cell receptor beta chains reported below all come from one sample, sequenced in a study of blood T cell repertoires in COVID-19. Sequenced by immunoSEQ multiplex PCR; TCRdb stores in-frame clones only, minus some. Among tens of thousands of clones listed, 74% were seen once. The sample consisted of peripheral blood. The receptor set was obtained from a woman of 80 years or more with acute or convalescent COVID-19.

The J gene is TRBJ1-6, the V gene TRBV6-1; D call uncertain. The germline CDR1 and CDR2 sequences are MNHNS and SASEGT. This CDR3 has 16 amino acids. V was clipped by 1 base and J by 0 bases, with 7 bases between them. The CDR3 region has the DNA TGTGCCAGCAGTGAAGACCGGAGCTCCTATAATTCACCCCTCCACTTT. It encodes CASSEDRSSYNSPLHF.

The rearrangement uses TRBV5-5 and TRBJ1-6; D call uncertain. V lost 5 bases, J lost 5 bases, and 8 bases lay in between. CDR1 is SGHKS, CDR2 YYEKEE, per germline (reference sequence). The CDR3 is 13 amino acids. The CDR3 bases are TGTGCCAGCAGTAACAGAGATAATTCACCCCTCCACTTT. Encoded protein: CASSNRDNSPLHF.

The chain has TRBV19 and TRBJ2-3, with D perhaps TRBD1 (6 bases). V was cut by 1 base and J by 2 bases, with 7 bases left in between. The CDR3 covers 14 residues. CDR1 and CDR2 (germline): LNHDA, SQIVND (reference sequence). This chain's CDR3 is CASSIAGHTDTQYF. The CDR3 DNA sequence: TGTGCCAGTAGTATAGCGGGACACACAGATACGCAGTATTTT. Supplemented by reference TRBV19 and TRBJ2-3, the full variable domain reads DGGITQSPKYLFRKEGQNVTLSCEQNLNHDAMYWYRQDPGQGLRLIYYSQIVNDFQKGDIAEGYSVSREKKESFPLTVTSAQKNPTAFYLCASSIAGHTDTQYFGPGTRLTVL.

CDR3 residues: CASSFYGTGKTYEQYF. The CDR3 region has the DNA TGTGCCAGCAGTTTTTACGGGACAGGTAAAACCTACGAGCAGTACTTC. V is TRBV28 and J is TRBJ2-7; 8 nucleotides match TRBD1. The CDR3 runs 16 residues. Germline CDR1 MDHEN, CDR2 SYDVKM. J gave up 2 bases and V 3 bases, and 9 bases lay outside the gene matches.

The chain employs TRBV6-1 and TRBJ2-3, with 10 nucleotides matching TRBD2. There are 15 residues in the CDR3. The trim removed 3 bases at V and 1 base at J, leaving 1 base unmatched. The germline CDR1 and CDR2 sequences are MNHNS and SASEGT. CDR3 sequence reads: CASSDGTSGTDTQYF. In DNA form, the CDR3 reads TGTGCCAGCAGTGATGGGACTAGCGGCACAGATACGCAGTATTTT.

The chain combines TRBV27 with TRBJ2-1, with 10 bases fitting TRBD1. Losses at the gene ends were 6 bases for V and 10 bases for J; bases not matched to a gene: 12. Looked up from germline, CDR1 is MNHEY and CDR2 is SMNVEV (reference sequence). The CDR3 contains 15 residues. CDR3 protein: CASSPRQGAFGEQFF. The CDR3 DNA is TGTGCCAGCAGCCCCAGACAGGGGGCCTTTGGAGAGCAGTTCTTC.

The chain is built from TRBV7-2 and TRBJ1-5; possibly TRBD1 for D (6 bases). V shed 1 base and J shed 7 bases, with 14 bases lying between them. Per germline, CDR1 SGHTA and CDR2 FQGNSA. There are 15 residues in the CDR3. The CDR3 spells CASSLEGSRGQPQHF. CDR3 coding DNA: TGTGCCAGCAGCTTAGAAGGTTCCAGGGGCCAGCCCCAGCATTTT. Full variable domain (rest looked up from reference TRBV7-2 and TRBJ1-5): GAGVSQSPSNKVTEKGKDVELRCDPISGHTALYWYRQSLGQGLEFLIYFQGNSAPDKSGLPSDRFSAERTGGSVSTLTIQRTQQEDSAVYLCASSLEGSRGQPQHFGDGTRLSIL.

The genes are TRBV24-1 and TRBJ2-7; weak D call: TRBD2 (6 bases). Trimming took 9 bases from V and 6 from J, leaving 17 bases between them. This CDR3 spans 13 amino acids. The V gene's germline CDR1 is KGHDR and CDR2 SFDVKD. The CDR3 DNA reads TGTGCCACCCCGGCGGGACTCCTCTCCGAGCAGTACTTC. This translates into CATPAGLLSEQYF.